This TCR beta chain appears in the sequencing data of a study of cytomegalovirus exposure and HLA in healthy donors. PCR amplification relied on 60 Vbeta primers (plus 13 Jbeta primers). The method was immunoSEQ multiplex PCR; TCRdb's version includes in-frame clones alone and lacks a portion of them. In the table there are 99,000 or so clones, around 75% of which are singletons. This receptor was identified in a man under 40 in good health and CMV-seronegative. The sequencing input was PBMCs.

The CDR3 protein is CASSDGGQGLLGETQYF. CDR3 sequence (DNA): TGTGCCAGCAGTGACGGGGGACAGGGACTCCTAGGAGAGACCCAGTACTTC. The chain employs TRBV2 and TRBJ2-5, with 9 nucleotides matching TRBD1. Trimming cost V 3 bases and J 4 bases; bases outside gene matches: 12. CDR3 length: 17 residues. Germline-derived CDR1 and CDR2 are SNHLY and FYNNEI.